This entry concerns a single T cell receptor (beta chain). Its antigen is not known. This sample stems from a study of T cell responses to AZD1222 COVID-19 vaccine. Study context: Combined were second doses at about 4 or about 12 weeks. Findings and limits, study-wide: Only five or six AZD1222 recipients tested seropositive at baseline.

Repertoires were generated with immunoSEQ multiplex PCR, while TCRdb's copy carries only in-frame clones and drops some. The data contain 90,000 to 150,000 clones, approximately 90% of them singletons. Germline assignment: CDR1 SEHNR and CDR2 FQNEAQ (reference sequence). Trimming cost V 5 bases and J 1 base; bases outside gene matches: 5. This CDR3 comprises 14 residues. This clonotype originated in an adult in good health. The sample here was peripheral blood, taken on day 0 of AZD1222 vaccination. The chain uses TRBV7-9 and TRBJ2-7, with 7 bases lining up with TRBD1. The CDR3 DNA reads TGTGCCAGCAGCGGGACAGCTTCTTCCTACGAGCAGTACTTC. It codes for CASSGTASSYEQYF.